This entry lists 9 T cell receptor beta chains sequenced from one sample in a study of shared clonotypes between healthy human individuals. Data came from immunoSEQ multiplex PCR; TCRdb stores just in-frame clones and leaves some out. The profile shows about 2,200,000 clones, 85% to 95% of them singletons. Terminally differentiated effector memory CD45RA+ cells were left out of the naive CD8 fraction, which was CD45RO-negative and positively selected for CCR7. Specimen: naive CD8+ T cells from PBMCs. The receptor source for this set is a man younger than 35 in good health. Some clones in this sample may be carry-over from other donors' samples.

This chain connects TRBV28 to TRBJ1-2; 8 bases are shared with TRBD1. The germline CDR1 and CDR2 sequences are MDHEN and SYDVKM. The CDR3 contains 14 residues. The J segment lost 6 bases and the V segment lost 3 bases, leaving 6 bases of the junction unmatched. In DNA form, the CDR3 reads TGTGCCAGCAGTTTGCAGGACAGGGTTAATGGCTACACCTTC. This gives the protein CASSLQDRVNGYTF.

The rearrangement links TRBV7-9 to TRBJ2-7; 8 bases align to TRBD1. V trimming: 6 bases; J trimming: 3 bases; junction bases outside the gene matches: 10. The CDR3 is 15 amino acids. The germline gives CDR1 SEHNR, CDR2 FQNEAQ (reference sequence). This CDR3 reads CASRSGQGPHYEQYF. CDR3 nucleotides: TGTGCCAGCAGATCCGGACAGGGACCTCACTACGAGCAGTACTTC.

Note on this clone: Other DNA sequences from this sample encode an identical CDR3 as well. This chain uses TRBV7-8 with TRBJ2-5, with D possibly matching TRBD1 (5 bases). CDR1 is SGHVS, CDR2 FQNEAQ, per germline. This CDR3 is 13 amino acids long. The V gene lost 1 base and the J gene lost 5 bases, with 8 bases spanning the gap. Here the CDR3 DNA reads TGTGCCAGCAGCTTAGTGGGGCGGGAGACCCAGTACTTC. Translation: CASSLVGRETQYF.

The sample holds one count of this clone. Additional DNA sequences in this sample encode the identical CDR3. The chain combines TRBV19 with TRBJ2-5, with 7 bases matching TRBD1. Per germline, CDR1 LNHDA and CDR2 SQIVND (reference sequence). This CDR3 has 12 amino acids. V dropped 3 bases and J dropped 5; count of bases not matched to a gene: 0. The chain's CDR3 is CASSIRGETQYF. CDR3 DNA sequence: TGTGCCAGTAGTATCAGGGGGGAGACCCAGTACTTC.

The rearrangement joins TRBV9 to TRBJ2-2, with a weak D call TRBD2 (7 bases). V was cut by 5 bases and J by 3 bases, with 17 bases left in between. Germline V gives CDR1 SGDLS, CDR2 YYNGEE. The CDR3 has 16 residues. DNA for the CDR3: TGTGCCAGCAGTGACCATGTAGGGGGGGACACCGGGGAGCTGTTTTTT. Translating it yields CASSDHVGGDTGELFF.

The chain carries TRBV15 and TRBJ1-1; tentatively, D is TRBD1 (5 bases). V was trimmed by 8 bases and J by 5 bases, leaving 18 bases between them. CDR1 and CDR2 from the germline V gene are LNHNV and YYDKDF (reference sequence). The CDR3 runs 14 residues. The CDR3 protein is CATRTTGGRTEAFF. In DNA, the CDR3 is TGTGCCACCCGTACCACCGGGGGAAGGACTGAAGCTTTCTTT.

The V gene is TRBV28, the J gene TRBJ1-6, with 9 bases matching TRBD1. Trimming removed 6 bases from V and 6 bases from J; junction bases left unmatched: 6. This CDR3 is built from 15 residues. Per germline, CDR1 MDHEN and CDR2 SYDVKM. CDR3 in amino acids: CASSQWTGANSPLHF. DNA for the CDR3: TGTGCCAGCAGCCAGTGGACAGGGGCTAATTCACCCCTCCACTTT.

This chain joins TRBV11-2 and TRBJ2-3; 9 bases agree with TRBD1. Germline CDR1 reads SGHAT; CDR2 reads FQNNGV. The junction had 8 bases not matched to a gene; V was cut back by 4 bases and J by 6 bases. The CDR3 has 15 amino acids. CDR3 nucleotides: TGTGCCAGCAGCTCGGGGACAGGGTGGAGGGATACGCAGTATTTT. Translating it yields CASSSGTGWRDTQYF. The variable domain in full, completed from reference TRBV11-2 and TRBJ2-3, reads EAGVAQSPRYKIIEKRQSVAFWCNPISGHATLYWYQQILGQGPKLLIQFQNNGVVDDSQLPKDRFSAERLKGVDSTLKIQPAKLEDSAVYLCASSSGTGWRDTQYFGPGTRLTVL.

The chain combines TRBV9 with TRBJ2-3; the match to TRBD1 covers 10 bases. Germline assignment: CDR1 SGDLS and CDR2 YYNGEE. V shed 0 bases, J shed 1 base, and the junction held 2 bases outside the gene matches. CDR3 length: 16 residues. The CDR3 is CASSVGGTGGTDTQYF. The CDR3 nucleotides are TGTGCCAGCAGCGTAGGGGGGACAGGGGGCACAGATACGCAGTATTTT.